The entry that follows covers one T cell receptor (beta chain) sequence. What it binds is unknown. The CDR3 totals 18 residues. Germline CDR1 SGHAT, CDR2 FQNNGV. Losses at the gene ends were 0 bases for V and 9 bases for J; bases not matched to a gene: 15. Some clones are missing from TCRdb's copy, which holds only in-frame ones; the method was immunoSEQ multiplex PCR. This table has about 180,000 clones, around nine tenths appearing once. This entry belongs to a study of T cell responses to AZD1222 COVID-19 vaccine. Regarding the study as a whole: Vaccination with two AZD1222 doses was followed by a rise in Spike-specific TCR breadth and depth.

Second-dose schedules of about 4 or about 12 weeks were combined. The sequence derives from an adult who received the AZD1222 COVID-19 vaccine. The sequencing used peripheral blood, collected 28 days after the second AZD1222 dose. This rearrangement joins TRBV11-2 to TRBJ2-2; TRBD2 matches at 8 bases. The CDR3 region has the DNA TGTGCCAGCAGCTTAGATTGGACGGCTAGCGGGCAAAAAAGGGAGCTGTTTTTT. It encodes CASSLDWTASGQKRELFF.